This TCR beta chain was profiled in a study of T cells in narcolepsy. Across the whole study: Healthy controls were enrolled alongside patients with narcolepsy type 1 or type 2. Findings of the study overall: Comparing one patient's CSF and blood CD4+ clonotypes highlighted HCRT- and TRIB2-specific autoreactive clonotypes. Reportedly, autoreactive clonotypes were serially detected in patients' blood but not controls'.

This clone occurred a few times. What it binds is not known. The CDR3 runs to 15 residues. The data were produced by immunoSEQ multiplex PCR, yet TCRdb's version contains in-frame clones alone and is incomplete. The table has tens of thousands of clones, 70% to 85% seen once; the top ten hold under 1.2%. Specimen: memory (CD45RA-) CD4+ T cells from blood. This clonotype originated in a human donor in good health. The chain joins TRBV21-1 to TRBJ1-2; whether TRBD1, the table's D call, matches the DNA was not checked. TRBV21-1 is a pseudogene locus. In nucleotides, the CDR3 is TGTGCCAGCAGCAAAGATGGACAGGGGGCGAAAGGCTACACCTTC. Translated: CASSKDGQGAKGYTF.